This T cell receptor beta chain was identified in a study of T cell responses to AZD1222 COVID-19 vaccine. Study context: Pooled samples include second doses given at about 4 or 12 weeks.

As to this clone: Its specificity is not known.

Trimming pared 3 bases from V and 5 bases from J, leaving 10 bases between. The CDR3 is 14 amino acids. The germline V gene has CDR1 LGHDT and CDR2 YNNKEL (reference sequence). TCRdb's copy holds only in-frame clones and misses some; the assay was immunoSEQ multiplex PCR. The table shows 140,000 or so clones, with roughly 88% occurring only once. Whole-study results and caveats: Of spike-specific TCRs, nearly half reportedly target regions left unmutated in variants. Breadth and depth of Spike-specific TCRs rose after two AZD1222 doses. Most donors were white British, females outnumbered males, and clonal diversity was possibly underestimated.

The sequencing here drew on peripheral blood, taken on day 0 of AZD1222 vaccination. The chain recombines TRBV3-1 (or the pseudogene TRBV3-2) with TRBJ2-2; a weak D match, TRBD1 (5 bases). The TCR was taken from an adult in good health. The CDR3 nucleotides are TGTGCCAGCAGCCACAGGGAAATGACCGGGGAGCTGTTTTTT. The encoded protein is CASSHREMTGELFF.